This TCR beta chain stems from a study of PD-L1 blockade in urothelial cancer. On the study more broadly: Previous chemotherapy exposure amounted to 0 to 3 regimens for patients. Once treatment had started, blood was analyzed at 3 weeks (second dose) and again at 6 weeks. Counts from blood samples showed a median of roughly 150,000 T cells.

As to time point: peripheral blood 6 weeks after treatment start. The study collected 1 to 8 samples per patient, pretreatment and on-treatment. Trimming took 6 bases from V and 4 from J; bases not matched to a gene: 11. CDR1 and CDR2 (germline): LNHDA, SQIVND (reference sequence). The CDR3 contains 16 residues. This clone was detected once. This table comes from immunoSEQ multiplex PCR, and its TCRdb copy is limited to in-frame clones, with some not included. The sample gives 35,000 to 45,000 clones, 83% of which show up once; about 15% is in the top ten. This chain uses TRBV19 with TRBJ1-5; 8 bases map to TRBD1. The starting material was PBMCs, obtained around atezolizumab (anti-PD-L1) treatment. This TCR came from a man in his 60s with urothelial cancer. The CDR3 nucleotides read TGTGCCAGTAGGGGGCAAGGACAGGGAAAGAATCAGCCCCAGCATTTT. The encoded protein is CASRGQGQGKNQPQHF.